This TCR beta chain was captured by sequencing in a study of blood T cell repertoires in COVID-19. On the study more broadly: Material from acute and convalescent COVID-19 was sourced from the United States, Italy and Spain. The cDNA or gDNA used as material had been derived from T cells, B-cell-depleted T cells, or PBMCs.

The CDR3 is 14 amino acids. J gave up 7 bases and V 5 bases, and 7 bases lay outside the gene matches. Germline lookup yields CDR1 PRHDT and CDR2 FYEKMQ (reference sequence). This clone was observed a single time. Authors' methods: Quantification of nucleated cells was approximated via reference gene primer amplification. Using immunoSEQ multiplex PCR, the repertoire was profiled, and TCRdb retains in-frame clones only, with some absent. V and J calls and clone size come straight from that table; D and trimming were deduced from the DNA. The sample records about 110,000 clones, around nine tenths being singletons.

The sample was peripheral blood. This sequence joins TRBV13 and TRBJ2-1, with TRBD2 identical over 8 bases. The TCR comes from a human donor in a cohort sampled during active COVID-19. CDR3 loop: CASSPLAGLNEQFF. The CDR3 coding sequence is TGTGCCAGCAGCCCCTTAGCGGGATTGAATGAGCAGTTCTTC.